Shown below are 4 T cell receptor beta chains from a single sample sequenced in a study of cytomegalovirus exposure and HLA in healthy donors. The PCR made use of 60 Vbeta and 13 Jbeta primers. The protocol was immunoSEQ multiplex PCR, while the TCRdb copy is restricted to in-frame clones and leaves out a portion. The sample records about 190,000 clones, about 77% being singletons. Sequenced material: PBMCs. The receptors derive from a woman aged 25 to 39 in good health and CMV-seropositive.

The CDR3 spells CASSLEQPLNTGELFF. The CDR3 DNA is TGTGCCAGCAGCTTAGAACAGCCTTTGAACACCGGGGAGCTGTTTTTT. The chain combines TRBV7-2 with TRBJ2-2; D uncertain. CDR1 is SGHTA and CDR2 is FQGNSA in the germline V gene. The CDR3 spans 16 residues. V lost 1 base, J lost 1 base, and 10 bases lay in between.

The gene calls are TRBV5-1 and TRBJ2-3; 8 positions match TRBD2. This CDR3 spans 16 amino acids. Trimming removed 4 bases from V and 2 bases from J; junction bases left unmatched: 9. Germline CDR1 and CDR2: SGHRS and YFSETQ. The CDR3 bases are TGCGCCAGCAGCCAACCTACTAGCGGCTACACAGATACGCAGTATTTT. As protein: CASSQPTSGYTDTQYF.

J is TRBJ1-2 and V is TRBV15, with D unclear. CDR1 LNHNV and CDR2 YYDKDF come from the germline V gene (reference sequence). Trimming stripped 6 bases from V and 3 bases from J, with 14 bases between. This CDR3 region has 14 residues. The chain's CDR3 is CATSPLSGDYGYTF. The CDR3 bases are TGTGCCACCAGTCCCCTATCCGGTGACTATGGCTACACCTTC.

There are a few counts of this clone. The chain carries TRBV29-1 and TRBJ2-5; maybe TRBD1 (6 bases). The CDR3 totals 13 residues. The ends were cut back, 3 bases at V and 7 bases at J, with 15 bases in the middle. Germline CDR1 and CDR2: SQVTM and ANQGSEA. The CDR3 sequence is CSVDPLIGGTQYF. CDR3 bases: TGCAGCGTTGATCCACTAATAGGGGGGACCCAGTACTTC.